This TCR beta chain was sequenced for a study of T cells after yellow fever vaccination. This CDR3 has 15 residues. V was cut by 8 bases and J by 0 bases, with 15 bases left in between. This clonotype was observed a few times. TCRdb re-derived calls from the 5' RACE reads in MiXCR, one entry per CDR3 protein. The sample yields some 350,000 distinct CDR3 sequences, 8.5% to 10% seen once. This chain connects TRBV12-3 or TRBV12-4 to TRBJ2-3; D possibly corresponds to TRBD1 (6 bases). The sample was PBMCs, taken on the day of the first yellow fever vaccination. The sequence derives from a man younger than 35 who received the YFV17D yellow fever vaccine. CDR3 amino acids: CASSQGFSSTDTQYF. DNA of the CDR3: TGTGCCAGCTCCCAGGGGTTCTCGAGCACAGATACGCAGTATTTT.